Below, 28 T cell receptor beta chains from the same sample are listed, as sequenced in a study of shared clonotypes between healthy human individuals. Naive CD8 cells, CD45RO-negative and positively selected for CCR7, excluded terminally differentiated effector memory CD45RA+ cells. Profiled with immunoSEQ multiplex PCR; TCRdb holds only in-frame clones, not every one. This table holds 750,000 to 1,000,000 clones, more than 85% found once. Material for sequencing was naive CD8+ T cells sorted from blood. These TCRs come from a man younger than 45 in good health.

CDR3 bases: TGTGCCAGCAGCTTCCGACTAGCGGGAGTAACCGAGCAGTACTTC. Translated, it gives CASSFRLAGVTEQYF. J is TRBJ2-7 and V is TRBV7-2; TRBD2 agrees at 12 bases. The CDR3 runs 15 residues. Looked up from germline, CDR1 is SGHTA and CDR2 is FQGNSA. With V trimmed by 3 bases and J by 6 bases, 6 bases remained unmatched.

V is TRBV5-1 and J is TRBJ2-3; 9 bases map to TRBD1. With 2 bases clipped from V and 3 bases from J, the junction kept 7 bases outside the gene matches. Germline V CDR1 and CDR2: SGHRS, YFSETQ. CDR3 length: 16 amino acids. The CDR3 DNA reads TGCGCCAGCAGCTTACAGGGGGCATACGGGACAGATACGCAGTATTTT. Translated: CASSLQGAYGTDTQYF.

The chain links TRBV6-5 to TRBJ2-5; the match to TRBD2 covers 7 bases. Losses at the gene ends were 3 bases for V and 0 bases for J; bases not matched to a gene: 7. The germline V gene has CDR1 MNHEY and CDR2 SVGAGI. The CDR3 spans 16 residues. The DNA for the CDR3 is TGTGCCAGCAGTTATTTGGCGGGAGTAAACCAAGAGACCCAGTACTTC. Translated: CASSYLAGVNQETQYF.

V is TRBV10-3 and J is TRBJ2-1; D is perhaps TRBD2 (5 bases). The CDR3 spans 14 residues. Deletions cut 6 bases from V and 1 base from J, with 10 bases between. The germline CDR1 and CDR2 sequences are ENHRY and SYGVKD. The CDR3 coding sequence is TGTGCCATCAGGGAAGCGGTATCCTACAATGAGCAGTTCTTC. It encodes CAIREAVSYNEQFF.

Only one count was recorded for this clone. This chain connects TRBV28 to TRBJ2-7; TRBD1 matches at 7 bases. The CDR3 length is 14 residues. CDR1 is MDHEN, CDR2 SYDVKM, per germline. The V and J ends lost 4 bases and 7 bases, in that order; junction bases with no gene match: 10. The chain's CDR3 is CASSSGQRVWEQYF. The CDR3 DNA reads as TGTGCCAGCAGTTCGGGACAGAGGGTTTGGGAGCAGTACTTC.

The chain combines TRBV4-1 with TRBJ2-7; 10 bases match TRBD1. The junction had 4 bases not matched to a gene; V was cut back by 1 base and J by 1 base. This CDR3 region has 16 residues. From germline, CDR1 is MGHRA and CDR2 YSYEKL. The CDR3 is CASSQGGTGVSYEQYF. The CDR3 nucleotides are TGCGCCAGCAGCCAAGGGGGGACAGGGGTGTCCTACGAGCAGTACTTC.

The rearrangement uses TRBV7-9 and TRBJ2-1; 15 nucleotides match TRBD2. The CDR3 has 18 residues. Germline values: CDR1 SEHNR, CDR2 FQNEAQ (reference sequence). Losses at the gene ends were 3 bases for V and 1 base for J; bases not matched to a gene: 4. The CDR3 reads CASSFGLAGGVSYNEQFF. DNA for the CDR3: TGTGCCAGCAGCTTTGGACTAGCGGGAGGGGTTTCCTACAATGAGCAGTTCTTC.

This chain uses TRBV28 with TRBJ2-1, with D maybe TRBD2 (5 bases). Looked up from germline, CDR1 is MDHEN and CDR2 is SYDVKM. This CDR3 spans 14 amino acids. V was trimmed by 5 bases and J by 5 bases, leaving 13 bases between them. In nucleotides, the CDR3 is TGTGCCAGCAGTCGGGCGGGCCAGAACAATGAGCAGTTCTTC. It encodes CASSRAGQNNEQFF.

The gene calls are TRBV5-5 and TRBJ2-7, with a tentative D call TRBD2 (5 bases). CDR1 is SGHKS, CDR2 YYEKEE, per germline (reference sequence). Trimming pared 3 bases from V and 4 bases from J, leaving 14 bases between. The CDR3 consists of 14 residues. The CDR3: CASSSDWNSYEQYF. CDR3 nucleotides: TGTGCCAGCAGCTCGGACTGGAACTCTTACGAGCAGTACTTC.

This clone was recorded once. Other DNA sequences of this sample code for an identical CDR3. V is TRBV13 and J is TRBJ2-7; TRBD2 might be the D (6 bases). Trimming left V 9 bases short and J 0 bases short, with 9 bases between. The CDR3 is made up of 12 amino acids. Germline-derived CDR1 and CDR2 are PRHDT and FYEKMQ (reference sequence). CDR3 sequence (DNA): TGTGCCAGTAGCGGAACCTCCTACGAGCAGTACTTC. Translated: CASSGTSYEQYF.

The chain is built from TRBV29-1 and TRBJ2-1, with TRBD2 matching 8 bases. The CDR3 spans 14 residues. The ends lost 5 bases at V and 5 bases at J; junction bases unmatched: 8. Germline assignment: CDR1 SQVTM and CDR2 ANQGSEA. CDR3 in amino acids: CSVLTSDGHNEQFF. As DNA, the CDR3 is TGCAGCGTTCTGACTAGCGACGGACACAATGAGCAGTTCTTC.

This clone has more than one count but fewer than ten. The chain links TRBV11-2 to TRBJ1-2, with D unresolved. Deletions cut 5 bases from V and 0 bases from J, with 4 bases between. The CDR3 runs 12 residues. CDR1 is SGHAT and CDR2 is FQNNGV in the germline V gene. Here the CDR3 DNA reads TGTGCCAGCAGCCTATCTAACTATGGCTACACCTTC. Translated: CASSLSNYGYTF.

The J gene is TRBJ2-7, the V gene TRBV2, with TRBD1 matching 7 bases. Germline trimming cut 6 bases from V and 2 bases from J; bases unmatched to any gene: 4. The CDR3 length is 13 residues. Germline-derived CDR1 and CDR2 are SNHLY and FYNNEI. CDR3: CASRDRYAYEQYF. In DNA, the CDR3 is TGTGCCAGCAGGGACAGGTATGCCTACGAGCAGTACTTC. Full variable domain (remainder filled in from reference TRBV2 and TRBJ2-7): EPEVTQTPSHQVTQMGQEVILRCVPISNHLYFYWYRQILGQKVEFLVSFYNNEISEKSEIFDDQFSVERPDGSNFTLKIRSTKLEDSAMYFCASRDRYAYEQYFGPGTRLTVT.

About this clone: At one boundary the junction diverges from the germline segment, which might be a read error. The chain uses TRBV9 and TRBJ2-7; a possible D gene is TRBD1 (6 bases). CDR1 and CDR2 (germline): SGDLS, YYNGEE. This CDR3 has 15 residues. CDR3 nucleotides: TGTGCCAGCAGCCCAGGGGACGGAGGCTCCGACGAGCAGTACTTC. Translating gives CASSPGDGGSDEQYF.

The rearrangement joins TRBV7-6 to TRBJ2-2, with unresolved D. The CDR3 length is 13 residues. The germline CDR1 and CDR2 sequences are SGHVS and FNYEAQ. The V gene lost 1 base and the J gene lost 7 bases, with 7 bases spanning the gap. DNA of the CDR3: TGTGCCAGCAGCTTAGACGCTGGCGGGGAGCTGTTTTTT. This translates into CASSLDAGGELFF.

The chain is built from TRBV7-9 and TRBJ2-7, with 8 bases fitting TRBD1. V trimming: 4 bases; J trimming: 6 bases; junction bases outside the gene matches: 2. The germline V gene encodes CDR1 SEHNR and CDR2 FQNEAQ (reference sequence). The CDR3 covers 12 residues. DNA of the CDR3: TGTGCCAGCAGCTACAGGGGGTCCGAGCAGTACTTC. Protein sequence: CASSYRGSEQYF.

This clone was seen a single time. The chain combines TRBV6-6 with TRBJ2-3; possible D gene TRBD2, 5 bases. The CDR3 loop spans 16 amino acids. The V end was cut by 0 bases, the J end by 3 bases, with 13 bases between. Germline V CDR1 and CDR2: MNHNY, SVGAGI (reference sequence). In nucleotides, the CDR3 is TGTGCCAGCAGTTACTCGACGGAGGTGGTGACAGATACGCAGTATTTT. Residues: CASSYSTEVVTDTQYF.

The V gene is TRBV11-2, the J gene TRBJ1-1; D is unclear. Germline CDR1 reads SGHAT; CDR2 reads FQNNGV. V dropped 1 base and J dropped 10 bases, with 13 bases sitting between them. The CDR3 is 13 amino acids. The CDR3 sequence: CASSLAPTSGAFF. DNA for the CDR3: TGTGCCAGCAGCTTAGCCCCAACGTCGGGAGCTTTCTTT.

The chain couples TRBV5-5 to TRBJ2-3; no reliable D call. This CDR3 spans 13 amino acids. Trimming took off 3 bases at V and 3 bases at J, with 8 bases between the two ends. Germline V gene lookup returns CDR1 SGHKS and CDR2 YYEKEE (reference sequence). Here the CDR3 DNA reads TGTGCCAGCAGCTCCCCGTTGACAGATACGCAGTATTTT. It codes for CASSSPLTDTQYF.

V gene TRBV1 combines with J gene TRBJ2-1. TRBV1 is an annotated pseudogene. The CDR3 has 13 amino acids. This CDR3 is CTSSQGTYNEQFF. The CDR3 DNA is TGCACCAGCAGCCAAGGGACCTACAATGAGCAGTTCTTC.

The chain recombines TRBV7-3 with TRBJ2-3; 10 bases match TRBD2. Germline CDR1 reads SGHTA; CDR2 reads FQGTGA. The CDR3 spans 21 residues. The V segment lost 5 bases and the J segment 0 bases; nucleotides outside the gene matches: 20. CDR3 loop: CASSPGGWASGRDWSTDTQYF. The CDR3 DNA reads as TGTGCCAGCAGCCCCGGCGGTTGGGCTAGCGGGAGAGATTGGAGCACAGATACGCAGTATTTT. The variable domain in full, completed from reference TRBV7-3 and TRBJ2-3, reads GAGVSQTPSNKVTEKGKYVELRCDPISGHTALYWYRQSLGQGPEFLIYFQGTGAADDSGLPNDRFFAVRPEGSVSTLKIQRTERGDSAVYLCASSPGGWASGRDWSTDTQYFGPGTRLTVL.

The J gene is TRBJ2-3, the V gene TRBV7-9, with 7 nucleotides matching TRBD1. Trimming at V came to 2 bases and at J to 3 bases, leaving 11 bases not matched to a gene. The CDR3 totals 17 residues. Germline CDR1 reads SEHNR; CDR2 reads FQNEAQ (reference sequence). The CDR3 protein is CASSLPRTGFLTDTQYF. The CDR3 DNA follows: TGTGCCAGCAGCTTACCAAGGACAGGTTTCCTTACAGATACGCAGTATTTT. Complete variable domain (other parts from reference TRBV7-9 and TRBJ2-3): DTGVSQNPRHKITKRGQNVTFRCDPISEHNRLYWYRQTLGQGPEFLTYFQNEAQLEKSRLLSDRFSAERPKGSFSTLEIQRTEQGDSAMYLCASSLPRTGFLTDTQYFGPGTRLTVL.

This clone appeared a few times. V is TRBV30 and J is TRBJ1-4; D call uncertain. Trimming stripped 5 bases from V and 6 bases from J, with 10 bases between. The CDR3 runs to 12 residues. Germline CDR1 and CDR2: GTSNPN and SVGIG (reference sequence). CDR3 DNA: TGTGCCTGGGGAGAGGCGGATGAAAAACTGTTTTTT. It is translated as CAWGEADEKLFF.

The chain uses TRBV6-6 and TRBJ2-7; 13 bases are shared with TRBD2. The J segment lost 1 base and the V segment lost 6 bases, leaving 6 bases of the junction unmatched. The CDR3 extends over 16 amino acids. CDR1 is MNHNY, CDR2 SVGAGI, per germline (reference sequence). The CDR3 DNA sequence: TGTGCCAGCAGCTCTCTGGGACTAGCGGGGTCCTACGAGCAGTACTTC. Translation gives CASSSLGLAGSYEQYF.

The chain has TRBV7-9 and TRBJ2-1; D not resolved. The CDR3 spans 15 residues. The V and J ends lost 5 bases and 3 bases respectively, with 14 bases between them. Germline values: CDR1 SEHNR, CDR2 FQNEAQ (reference sequence). CDR3 sequence: CASSVVEVGYNEQFF. CDR3 sequence (DNA): TGTGCCAGCAGCGTAGTCGAAGTTGGCTACAATGAGCAGTTCTTC.

This rearrangement joins TRBV30 to TRBJ1-5; D not resolved. With 0 bases removed from V and 9 bases from J, the gap between germline ends came to 6 bases. Germline assignment: CDR1 GTSNPN and CDR2 SVGIG (reference sequence). The CDR3 contains 11 residues. CDR3 nucleotide sequence: TGTGCCTGGAGTGTTAGTGGGCCCCAGCATTTT. It yields the protein CAWSVSGPQHF.

The genes are TRBV2 and TRBJ1-3, with D maybe TRBD1 (5 bases). Germline V gene sequence: CDR1 SNHLY, CDR2 FYNNEI. The V and J ends lost 8 bases and 6 bases respectively, with 11 bases between them. The CDR3 totals 12 residues. CDR3 sequence (DNA): TGTGCCAGCGCCGGGACCCTAAACACCATATATTTT. Translated, it gives CASAGTLNTIYF.

The CDR3 DNA sequence: TGTGCCAGCAGTGATACTAGCGGGAGCCTCAATGAGCAGTTCTTC. This sequence encodes CASSDTSGSLNEQFF. The chain joins TRBV28 to TRBJ2-1, with 11 positions matching TRBD2. Germline CDR1 and CDR2: MDHEN and SYDVKM. The CDR3 is 15 amino acids. V shed 5 bases, J shed 6 bases, and the junction held 6 bases outside the gene matches.